The TCR beta chain described here comes from a study of T cell responses to AZD1222 COVID-19 vaccine. In the case of this clone: Its antigen remains unidentified.

The CDR3 is made up of 15 amino acids. Germline CDR1 and CDR2: SGHVS and FNYEAQ. Trimming removed 2 bases from V and 7 bases from J; junction bases left unmatched: 8. Study-level findings and limits: An increase in Spike-specific TCR breadth and depth was observed after two AZD1222 doses. Just a handful of AZD1222 recipients tested seropositive at baseline. Variant regions that are unmutated are reportedly the target of nearly half of spike-specific TCRs.

Here immunoSEQ multiplex PCR was the method, and the copy in TCRdb shows in-frame clones only, minus some. The table records more than 30,000 clones, 70% to 90% of them present only once. This TCR came from an adult who received the AZD1222 COVID-19 vaccine. The J gene is TRBJ1-2, the V gene TRBV7-6; 9 bases line up with TRBD1. The sequences come from peripheral blood, collected 28 days after the second AZD1222 dose. The CDR3 is CASSLIGDRVSGYTF. For the CDR3, the DNA is TGTGCCAGCAGCTTAATAGGGGACAGGGTCTCTGGCTACACCTTC.